Listed here are 6 T cell receptor beta chains from one sample, sequenced in a study of T cells in Graves' hyperthyroidism and ophthalmopathy. Template material for amplifying TCR beta CDR3 regions consisted of RNA transcripts. The study used the HTBI primer set for a first-round RT-PCR of the TCR CDR3. TCRdb analysed the multiplex PCR reads with MiXCR anew, one entry per CDR3 protein. The data show roughly 380,000 distinct CDR3 sequences, approximately 15% seen once. Sequencing input: blood. The receptors originated from a young woman with Graves' hyperthyroidism.

This clonotype was counted at least ten times. The V gene is TRBV5-1, the J gene TRBJ2-1; TRBD2 matches 11 bases. CDR3 size: 16 residues. The V segment lost 4 bases and the J segment 5 bases; nucleotides outside the gene matches: 8. Germline V gene sequence: CDR1 SGHRS, CDR2 YFSETQ. CDR3 region: CASSPAGTSGNNEQFF. CDR3 nucleotide sequence: TGCGCCAGCAGCCCGGCCGGGACTAGCGGAAACAATGAGCAGTTCTTC.

As regards this clonotype: Compared with germline, one end of the junction differs, possibly owing to a read error. The V and J genes are TRBV18 and TRBJ2-1, with D tentatively TRBD1 or TRBD2 (5 bases each). Looked up from germline, CDR1 is KGHSH and CDR2 is LQKENI. The CDR3 is made up of 17 amino acids. The CDR3 reads CVSSQTGRLASYNEQFF. CDR3 coding DNA: TGTGTCAGCTCACAAACGGGACGCTTGGCCTCCTACAATGAGCAGTTCTTC.

This clonotype was observed a handful of times. The chain couples TRBV28 to TRBJ2-1; 9 bases are a match to TRBD1. The germline gives CDR1 MDHEN, CDR2 SYDVKM. This CDR3 spans 15 amino acids. The V segment lost 0 bases and the J segment 7 bases; nucleotides outside the gene matches: 4. The DNA for the CDR3 is TGTGCCAGCAGTTTATGGGGGACAGGGCTTAATGAGCAGTTCTTC. As protein: CASSLWGTGLNEQFF.

Remarks on this clonotype: Germline and junction disagree at one end, which may indicate a read error. The chain has TRBV7-9 and TRBJ2-7, with D possibly TRBD2 on 6 matching bases. Germline CDR1 SEHNR, CDR2 FQNEAQ (reference sequence). The CDR3 has 14 residues. This CDR3 is CASSRDSSSYEQHF. CDR3 sequence (DNA): TGTGCCAGCAGCCGGGACTCGAGCTCCTACGAGCAGCACTTC.

A remark on this clonotype: A much larger clone differs from this one at a single base, so this may be a read error. The rearrangement joins TRBV20-1 to TRBJ1-1; possible D gene TRBD1, 6 bases. Between the trimmed V and J ends, which lost 3 bases and 2 bases, there was a span of 13 bases. The CDR3 loop spans 14 amino acids. Germline CDR1 reads DFQATT; CDR2 reads SNEGSKA (reference sequence). The CDR3 spells CSARPGTTNTEAFF. CDR3 DNA: TGCAGTGCTAGGCCCGGGACAACCAACACTGAAGCTTTCTTT.

This clonotype has more than one count but fewer than ten. The V gene is TRBV7-9, the J gene TRBJ2-1; D is possibly TRBD2 (5 bases). Germline V gene sequence: CDR1 SEHNR, CDR2 FQNEAQ (reference sequence). CDR3 length: 15 residues. V dropped 5 bases and J dropped 2 bases, with 13 bases sitting between them. In DNA, the CDR3 is TGTGCCAGCAGCGTCAGCGGACCTGCCTACAATGAGCAGTTCTTC. Translating gives CASSVSGPAYNEQFF.